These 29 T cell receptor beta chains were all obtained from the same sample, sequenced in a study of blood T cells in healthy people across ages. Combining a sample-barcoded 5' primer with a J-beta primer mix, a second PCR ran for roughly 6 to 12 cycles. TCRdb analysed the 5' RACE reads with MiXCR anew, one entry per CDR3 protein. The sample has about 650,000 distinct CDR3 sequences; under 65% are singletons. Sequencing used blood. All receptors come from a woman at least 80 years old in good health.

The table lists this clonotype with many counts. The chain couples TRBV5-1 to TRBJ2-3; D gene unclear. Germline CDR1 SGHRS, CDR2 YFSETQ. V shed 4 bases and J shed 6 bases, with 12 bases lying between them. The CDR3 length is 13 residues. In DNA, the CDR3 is TGCGCCAGCAGCCCGCCACTTGGGGATACGCAGTATTTT. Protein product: CASSPPLGDTQYF.

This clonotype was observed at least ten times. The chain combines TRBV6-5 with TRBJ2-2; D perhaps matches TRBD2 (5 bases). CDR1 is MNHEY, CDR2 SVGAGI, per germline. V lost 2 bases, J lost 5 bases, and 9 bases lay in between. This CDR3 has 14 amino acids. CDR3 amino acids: CASSYPEGTGELFF. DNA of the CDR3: TGTGCCAGCAGTTACCCCGAGGGAACCGGGGAGCTGTTTTTT.

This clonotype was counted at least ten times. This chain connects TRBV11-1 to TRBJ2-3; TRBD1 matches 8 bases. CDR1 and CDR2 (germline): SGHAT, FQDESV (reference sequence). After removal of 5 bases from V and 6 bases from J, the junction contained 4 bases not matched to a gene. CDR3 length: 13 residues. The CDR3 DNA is TGTGCCAGCAGCCGACAGGGGAGGGATACGCAGTATTTT. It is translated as CASSRQGRDTQYF.

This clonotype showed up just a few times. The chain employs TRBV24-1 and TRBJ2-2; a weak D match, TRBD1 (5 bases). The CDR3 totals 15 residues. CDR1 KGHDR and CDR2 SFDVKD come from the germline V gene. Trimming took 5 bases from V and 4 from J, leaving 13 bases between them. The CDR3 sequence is CATSAKGAGTGELFF. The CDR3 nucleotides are TGTGCCACCAGTGCCAAAGGGGCCGGCACCGGGGAGCTGTTTTTT.

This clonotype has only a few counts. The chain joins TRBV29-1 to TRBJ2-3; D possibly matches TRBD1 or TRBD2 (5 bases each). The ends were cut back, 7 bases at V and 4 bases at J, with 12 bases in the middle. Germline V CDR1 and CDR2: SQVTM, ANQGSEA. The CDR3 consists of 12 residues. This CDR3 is CSGRLGADTQYF. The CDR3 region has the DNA TGCAGCGGAAGATTGGGGGCAGATACGCAGTATTTT.

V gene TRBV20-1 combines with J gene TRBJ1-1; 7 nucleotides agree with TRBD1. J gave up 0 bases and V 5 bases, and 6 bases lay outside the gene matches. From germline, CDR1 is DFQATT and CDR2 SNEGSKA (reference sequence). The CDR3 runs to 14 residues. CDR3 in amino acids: CSAVPGQLNTEAFF. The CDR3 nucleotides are TGCAGTGCTGTTCCGGGACAGCTGAACACTGAAGCTTTCTTT.

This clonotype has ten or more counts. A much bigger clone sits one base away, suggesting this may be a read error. CDR3 sequence (DNA): TGTGCCAGCAGTTACCCGACTAGCGGGAGGGACTACAATGAGCAGTACTTC. Its protein product is CASSYPTSGRDYNEQYF. The gene calls are TRBV6-6 and TRBJ2-7; 14 nucleotides agree with TRBD2. The CDR3 totals 17 residues. With V trimmed by 2 bases and J by 7 bases, 10 bases remained unmatched. CDR1 is MNHNY and CDR2 is SVGAGI in the germline V gene (reference sequence).

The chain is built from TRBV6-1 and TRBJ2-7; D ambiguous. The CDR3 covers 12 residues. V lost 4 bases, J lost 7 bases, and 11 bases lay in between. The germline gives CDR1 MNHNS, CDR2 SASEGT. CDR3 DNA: TGTGCCAGCAGTGTAGGGTTGGGTGAGCAGTACTTC. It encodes CASSVGLGEQYF.

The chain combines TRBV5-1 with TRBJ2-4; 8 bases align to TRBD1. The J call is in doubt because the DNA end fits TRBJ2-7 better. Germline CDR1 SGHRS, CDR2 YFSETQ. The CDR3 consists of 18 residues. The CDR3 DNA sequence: TGCGCCAGCAGCGAACGAGGACCCGGACAGGGACGAACCTACGAGCAGTACTTC. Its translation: CASSERGPGQGRTYEQYF.

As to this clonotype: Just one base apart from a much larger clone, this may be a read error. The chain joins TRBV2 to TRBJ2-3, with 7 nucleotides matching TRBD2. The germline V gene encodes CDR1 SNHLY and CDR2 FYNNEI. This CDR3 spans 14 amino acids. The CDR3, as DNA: TGTGCCAGCAGTGAAGGGACTAGACGGGATAGGCAGTATTTT. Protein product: CASSEGTRRDRQYF. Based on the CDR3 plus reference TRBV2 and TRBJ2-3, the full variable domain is EPEVTQTPSHQVTQMGQEVILRCVPISNHLYFYWYRQILGQKVEFLVSFYNNEISEKSEIFDDQFSVERPDGSNFTLKIRSTKLEDSAMYFCASSEGTRRDRQYFGPGTRLTVL.

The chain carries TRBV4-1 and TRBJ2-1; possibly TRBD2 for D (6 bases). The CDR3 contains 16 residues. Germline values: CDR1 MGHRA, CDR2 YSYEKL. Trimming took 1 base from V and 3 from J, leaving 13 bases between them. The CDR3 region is CASSQGSGSVYNEQFF. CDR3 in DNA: TGCGCCAGCAGCCAAGGTTCCGGGAGCGTCTACAATGAGCAGTTCTTC.

CDR3 residues: CASSLSGSGETQYF. The DNA of the CDR3 is TGTGCCAGCAGCTTGAGCGGGAGTGGAGAGACCCAGTACTTC. The chain carries TRBV7-9 and TRBJ2-7, with 8 bases lining up with TRBD2. The tail of the sequence fits TRBJ2-5 better, so the J call may be wrong. The germline gives CDR1 SEHNR, CDR2 FQNEAQ (reference sequence). The CDR3 sequence is 14 residues long.

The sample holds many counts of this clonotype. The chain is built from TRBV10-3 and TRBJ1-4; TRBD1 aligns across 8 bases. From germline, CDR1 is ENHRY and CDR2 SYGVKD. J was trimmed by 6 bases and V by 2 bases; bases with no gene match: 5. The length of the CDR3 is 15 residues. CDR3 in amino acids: CAISEGQGAYEKLFF. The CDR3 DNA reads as TGTGCCATCAGTGAGGGACAGGGAGCGTATGAAAAACTGTTTTTT.

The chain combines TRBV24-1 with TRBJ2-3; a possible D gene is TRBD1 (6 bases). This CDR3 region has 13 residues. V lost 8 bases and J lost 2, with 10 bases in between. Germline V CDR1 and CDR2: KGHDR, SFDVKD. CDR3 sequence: CATTDRLTDTQYF. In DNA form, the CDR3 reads TGTGCCACCACCGACAGGCTCACAGATACGCAGTATTTT.

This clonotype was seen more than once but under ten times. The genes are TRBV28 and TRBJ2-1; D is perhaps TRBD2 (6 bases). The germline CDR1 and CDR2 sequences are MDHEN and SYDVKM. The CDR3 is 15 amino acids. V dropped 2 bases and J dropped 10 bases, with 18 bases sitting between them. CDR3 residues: CASSLGGRPLREQFF. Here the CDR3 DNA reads TGTGCCAGCAGTTTAGGAGGGAGGCCTCTCCGGGAGCAGTTCTTC.

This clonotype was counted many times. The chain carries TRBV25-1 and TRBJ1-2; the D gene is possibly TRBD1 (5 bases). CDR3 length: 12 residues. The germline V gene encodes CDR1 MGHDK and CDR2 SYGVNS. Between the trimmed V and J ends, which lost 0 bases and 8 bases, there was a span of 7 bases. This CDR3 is CASSEYGGGYTF. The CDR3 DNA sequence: TGTGCCAGCAGTGAATATGGGGGGGGCTACACCTTC.

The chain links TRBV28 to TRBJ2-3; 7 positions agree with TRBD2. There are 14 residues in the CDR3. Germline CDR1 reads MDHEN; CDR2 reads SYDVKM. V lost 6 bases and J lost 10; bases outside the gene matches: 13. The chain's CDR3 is CASRSATKRDSQYF. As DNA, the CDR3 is TGTGCCAGCAGATCGGCGACCAAGCGGGACTCGCAGTATTTT. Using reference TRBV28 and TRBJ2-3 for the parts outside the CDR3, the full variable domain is DVKVTQSSRYLVKRTGEKVFLECVQDMDHENMFWYRQDPGLGLRLIYFSYDVKMKEKGDIPEGYSVSREKKERFSLILESASTNQTSMYLCASRSATKRDSQYFGPGTRLTVL.

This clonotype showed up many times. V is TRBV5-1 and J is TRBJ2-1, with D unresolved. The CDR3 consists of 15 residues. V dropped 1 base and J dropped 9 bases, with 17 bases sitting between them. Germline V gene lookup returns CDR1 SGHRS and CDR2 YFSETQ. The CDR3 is CASSLIPVQGGEQFF. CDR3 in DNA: TGCGCCAGCAGCTTGATCCCAGTCCAAGGCGGTGAGCAGTTCTTC.

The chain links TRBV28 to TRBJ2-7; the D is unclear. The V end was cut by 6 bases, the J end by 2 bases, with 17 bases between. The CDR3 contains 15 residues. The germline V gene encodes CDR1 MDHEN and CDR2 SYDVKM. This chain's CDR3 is CASSGPRFSTYEQYF. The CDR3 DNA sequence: TGTGCCAGCAGCGGCCCAAGATTTTCGACCTACGAGCAGTACTTC.

The CDR3 reads CASSWGDRLSYEQYF. In DNA, the CDR3 is TGTGCCAGCAGCTGGGGGGACAGGCTATCCTACGAGCAGTACTTC. The rearrangement joins TRBV5-4 to TRBJ2-5; 8 bases are shared with TRBD1. The end of the DNA is better explained by TRBJ2-7, so the J call may be wrong. Germline values: CDR1 SGHNT, CDR2 YYREEE (reference sequence). The length of the CDR3 is 15 residues.

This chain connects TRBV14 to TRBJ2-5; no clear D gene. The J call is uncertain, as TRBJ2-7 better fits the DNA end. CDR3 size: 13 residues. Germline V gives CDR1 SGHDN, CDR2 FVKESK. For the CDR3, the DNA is TGTGCCAGCAGCCAGGCGGATGGGCCCGAGCAGTACTTC. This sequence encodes CASSQADGPEQYF.

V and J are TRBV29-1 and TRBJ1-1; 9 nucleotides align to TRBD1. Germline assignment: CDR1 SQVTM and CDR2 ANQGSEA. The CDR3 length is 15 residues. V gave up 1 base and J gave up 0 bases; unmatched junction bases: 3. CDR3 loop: CSVEGRDRVNTEAFF. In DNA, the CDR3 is TGCAGCGTTGAAGGACGGGACAGGGTGAACACTGAAGCTTTCTTT.

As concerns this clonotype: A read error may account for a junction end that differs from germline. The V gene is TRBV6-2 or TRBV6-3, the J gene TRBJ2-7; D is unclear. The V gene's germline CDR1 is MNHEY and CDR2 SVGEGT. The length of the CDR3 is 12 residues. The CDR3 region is CASSPDSDEQYF. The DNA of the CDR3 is TGTGCCAGCAGTCCTGACTCCGACGAGCAGTACTTC.

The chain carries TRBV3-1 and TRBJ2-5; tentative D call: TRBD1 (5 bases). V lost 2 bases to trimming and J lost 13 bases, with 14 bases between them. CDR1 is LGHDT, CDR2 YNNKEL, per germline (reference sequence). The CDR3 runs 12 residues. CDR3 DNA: TGTGCCAGCAGCCAACGCGTGACAGAGGTGTACTTC. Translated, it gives CASSQRVTEVYF.

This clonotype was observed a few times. CDR3 residues: CASTQGSSYNEQFF. CDR3 nucleotides: TGTGCCAGCACCCAGGGTAGCTCCTACAATGAGCAGTTCTTC. This chain uses TRBV6-6 with TRBJ2-1, with a weak D call TRBD1 (5 bases). The V gene's germline CDR1 is MNHNY and CDR2 SVGAGI (reference sequence). This CDR3 contains 14 residues. Between the trimmed V and J ends, which lost 7 bases and 0 bases, there was a span of 10 bases.

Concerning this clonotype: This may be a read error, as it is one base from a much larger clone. This CDR3 is CSTSFGYTF. Here the CDR3 DNA reads TGCAGTACTAGTTTCGGCTACACCTTC. The chain is built from TRBV20-1 and TRBJ1-2, with D unresolved. Germline CDR1 is DFQATT and CDR2 is SNEGSKA (reference sequence). The CDR3 loop spans 9 amino acids.

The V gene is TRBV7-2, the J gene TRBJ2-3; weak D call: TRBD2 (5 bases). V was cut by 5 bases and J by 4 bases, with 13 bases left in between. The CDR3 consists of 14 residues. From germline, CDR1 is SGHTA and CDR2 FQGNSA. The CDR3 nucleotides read TGTGCCAGCAGCGGGAGTCGGGTTTCAGATACGCAGTATTTT. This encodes CASSGSRVSDTQYF.

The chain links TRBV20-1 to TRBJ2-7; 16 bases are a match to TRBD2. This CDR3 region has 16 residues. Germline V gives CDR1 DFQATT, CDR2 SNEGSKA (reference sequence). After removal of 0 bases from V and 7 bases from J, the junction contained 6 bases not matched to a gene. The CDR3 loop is CSARDMGLAGGWEQYF. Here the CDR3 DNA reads TGCAGTGCTAGAGATATGGGACTAGCGGGAGGGTGGGAGCAGTACTTC.

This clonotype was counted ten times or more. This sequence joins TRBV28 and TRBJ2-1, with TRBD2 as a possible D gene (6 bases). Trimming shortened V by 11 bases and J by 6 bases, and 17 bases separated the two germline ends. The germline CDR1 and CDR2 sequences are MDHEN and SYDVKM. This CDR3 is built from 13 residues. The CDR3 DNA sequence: TGTGCCTTGACGGGACTTAATTTCAATGAGCAGTTCTTC. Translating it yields CALTGLNFNEQFF.